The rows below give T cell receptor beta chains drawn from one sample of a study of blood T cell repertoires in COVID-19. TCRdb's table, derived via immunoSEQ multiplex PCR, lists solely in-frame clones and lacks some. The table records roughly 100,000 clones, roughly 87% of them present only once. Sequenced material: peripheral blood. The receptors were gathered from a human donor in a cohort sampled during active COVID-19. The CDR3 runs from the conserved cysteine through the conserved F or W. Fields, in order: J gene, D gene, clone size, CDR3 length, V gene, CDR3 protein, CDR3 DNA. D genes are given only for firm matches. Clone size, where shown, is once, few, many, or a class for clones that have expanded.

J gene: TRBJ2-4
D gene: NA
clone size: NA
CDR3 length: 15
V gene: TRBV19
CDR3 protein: CASSIAGDPKNIQYF
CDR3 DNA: TGTGCCAGTAGTATAGCAGGGGACCCCAAAAACATTCAGTACTTC

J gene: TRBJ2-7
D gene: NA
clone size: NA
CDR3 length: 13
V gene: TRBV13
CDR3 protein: CASSLETTYEQYF
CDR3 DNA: TGTGCCAGCAGCTTAGAGACTACCTACGAGCAGTACTTC

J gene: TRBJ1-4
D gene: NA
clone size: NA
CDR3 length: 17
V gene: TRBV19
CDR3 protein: CASSTPRGGTTNEKLFF
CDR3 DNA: TGTGCCAGTAGTACTCCCCGGGGCGGGACAACTAATGAAAAACTGTTTTTT

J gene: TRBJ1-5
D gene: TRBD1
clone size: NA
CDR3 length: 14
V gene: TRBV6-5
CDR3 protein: CASSLGQAHQPQHF
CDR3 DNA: TGTGCCAGCAGCCTGGGACAGGCCCATCAGCCCCAGCATTTT

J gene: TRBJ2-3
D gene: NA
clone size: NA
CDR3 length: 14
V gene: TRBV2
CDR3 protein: CASSDQGNGDTQYF
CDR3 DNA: TGTGCCAGCAGTGATCAGGGTAATGGCGATACGCAGTATTTT

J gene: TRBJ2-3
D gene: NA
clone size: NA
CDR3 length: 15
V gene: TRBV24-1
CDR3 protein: CATSDLQGLGDTQYF
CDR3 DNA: TGTGCCACCAGTGATTTGCAGGGTTTGGGGGATACGCAGTATTTT

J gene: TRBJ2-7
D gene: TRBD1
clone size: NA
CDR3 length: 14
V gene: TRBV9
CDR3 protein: CASSPGTDTYEQYF
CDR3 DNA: TGTGCCAGCAGCCCCGGGACAGATACCTACGAGCAGTACTTC

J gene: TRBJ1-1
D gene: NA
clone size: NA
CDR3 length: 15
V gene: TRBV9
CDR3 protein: CASSVAMAGNTEAFF
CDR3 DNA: TGTGCCAGCAGCGTAGCAATGGCGGGGAACACTGAAGCTTTCTTT

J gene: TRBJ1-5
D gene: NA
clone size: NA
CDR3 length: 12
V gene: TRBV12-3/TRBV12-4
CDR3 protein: CASRSRDQPQHF
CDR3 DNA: TGTGCCAGCAGGTCCAGGGATCAGCCCCAGCATTTT

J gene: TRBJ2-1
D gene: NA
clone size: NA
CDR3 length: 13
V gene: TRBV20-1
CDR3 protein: CSATESSYNEQFF
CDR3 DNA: TGCAGTGCTACTGAGAGCTCCTACAATGAGCAGTTCTTC

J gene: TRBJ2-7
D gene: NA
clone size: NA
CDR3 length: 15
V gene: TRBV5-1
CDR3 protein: CASSMTPGATYEQYF
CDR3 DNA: TGCGCCAGCAGCATGACGCCGGGAGCCACCTACGAGCAGTACTTC

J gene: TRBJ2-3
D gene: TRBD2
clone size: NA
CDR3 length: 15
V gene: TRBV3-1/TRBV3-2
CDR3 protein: CASSQELADTDTQYF
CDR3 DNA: TGTGCCAGCAGCCAAGAGCTAGCGGACACAGATACGCAGTATTTT

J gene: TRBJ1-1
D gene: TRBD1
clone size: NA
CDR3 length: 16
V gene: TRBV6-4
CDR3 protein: CASSDRDRRLNTEAFF
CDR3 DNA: TGTGCCAGCAGTGACCGGGACAGGAGGCTGAACACTGAAGCTTTCTTT

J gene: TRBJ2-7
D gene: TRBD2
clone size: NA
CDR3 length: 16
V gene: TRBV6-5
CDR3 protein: CASSYPGTSGTGEQYF
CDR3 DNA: TGTGCCAGCAGTTACCCTGGGACTAGCGGGACAGGAGAGCAGTACTTC

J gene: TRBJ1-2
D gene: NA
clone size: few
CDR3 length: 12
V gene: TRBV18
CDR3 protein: CASSPALQGLTF
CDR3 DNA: TGTGCCAGCTCACCTGCGCTCCAGGGACTCACCTTC

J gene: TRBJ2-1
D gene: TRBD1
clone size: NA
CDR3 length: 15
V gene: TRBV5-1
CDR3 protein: CASSFGTGSYNEQFF
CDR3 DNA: TGCGCCAGCAGCTTTGGGACAGGGTCCTACAATGAGCAGTTCTTC

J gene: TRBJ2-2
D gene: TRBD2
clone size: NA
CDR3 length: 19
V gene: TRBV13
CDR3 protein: CASSPGTGQLAGATGELFF
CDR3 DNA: TGTGCCAGCAGCCCCGGGACAGGGCAACTAGCGGGGGCAACCGGGGAGCTGTTTTTT

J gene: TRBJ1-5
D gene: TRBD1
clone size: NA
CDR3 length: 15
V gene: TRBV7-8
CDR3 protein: CASSEDRVGNQPQHF
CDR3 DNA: TGTGCCAGCAGCGAGGACAGGGTTGGCAATCAGCCCCAGCATTTT

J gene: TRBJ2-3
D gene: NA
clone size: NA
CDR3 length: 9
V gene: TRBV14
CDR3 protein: CASGDTQYF
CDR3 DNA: TGTGCCAGCGGCGATACGCAGTATTTT

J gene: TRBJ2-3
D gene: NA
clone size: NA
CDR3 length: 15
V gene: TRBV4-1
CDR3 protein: CASSPNRDSTDTQYF
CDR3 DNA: TGCGCCAGCAGCCCAAATAGGGACTCTACAGATACGCAGTATTTT

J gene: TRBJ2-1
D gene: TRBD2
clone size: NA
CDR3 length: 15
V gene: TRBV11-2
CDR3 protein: CASTAWSGGESEQFF
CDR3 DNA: TGTGCCAGCACCGCTTGGTCGGGAGGTGAAAGTGAGCAGTTCTTC

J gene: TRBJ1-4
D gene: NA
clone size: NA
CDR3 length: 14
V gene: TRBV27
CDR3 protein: CASSLQMGGEKLFF
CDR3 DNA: TGTGCCAGCAGTTTACAAATGGGGGGTGAAAAACTGTTTTTT

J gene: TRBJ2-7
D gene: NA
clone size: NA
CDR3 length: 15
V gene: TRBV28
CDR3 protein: CASSLFASTSYEQYF
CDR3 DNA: TGTGCCAGCAGTTTATTCGCTAGCACCTCCTACGAGCAGTACTTC

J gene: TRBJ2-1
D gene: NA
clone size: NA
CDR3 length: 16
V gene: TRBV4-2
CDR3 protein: CASSQEEGKGSGEQFF
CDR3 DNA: TGTGCCAGCAGCCAAGAAGAGGGAAAGGGTTCGGGTGAGCAGTTCTTC

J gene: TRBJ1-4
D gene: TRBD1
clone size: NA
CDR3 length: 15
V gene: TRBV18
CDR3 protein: CASSPPGGTNEKLFF
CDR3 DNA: TGTGCCAGCTCACCTCCAGGGGGAACTAATGAAAAACTGTTTTTT

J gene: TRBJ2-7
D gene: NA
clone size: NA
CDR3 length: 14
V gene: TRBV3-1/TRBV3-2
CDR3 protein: CASSQVAGPYEQYF
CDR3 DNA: TGTGCCAGCAGCCAAGTTGCAGGGCCCTACGAGCAGTACTTC

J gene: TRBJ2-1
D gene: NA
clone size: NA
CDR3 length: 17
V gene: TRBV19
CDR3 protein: CASSTTGTGSSYNEQFF
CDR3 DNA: TGTGCCAGTAGTACTACCGGGACTGGCAGCTCCTACAATGAGCAGTTCTTC

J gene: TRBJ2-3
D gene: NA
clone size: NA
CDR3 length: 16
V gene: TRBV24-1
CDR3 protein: CATSDFNRVSTDTQYF
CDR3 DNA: TGTGCCACCAGTGATTTCAACAGGGTTAGCACAGATACGCAGTATTTT

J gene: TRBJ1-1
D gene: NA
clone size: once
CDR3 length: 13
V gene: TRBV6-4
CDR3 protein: CASSVTSDTEAFF
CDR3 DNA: TGTGCCAGCAGTGTTACAAGTGACACTGAAGCTTTCTTT

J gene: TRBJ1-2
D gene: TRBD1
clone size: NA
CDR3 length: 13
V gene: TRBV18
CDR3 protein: CASSPGDRAFYTF
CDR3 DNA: TGTGCCAGCTCACCAGGGGACAGGGCATTCTACACCTTC

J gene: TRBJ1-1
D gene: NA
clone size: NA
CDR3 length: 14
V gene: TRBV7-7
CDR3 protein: CASRQRTLNTEAFF
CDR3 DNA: TGTGCCAGCAGACAACGAACCCTGAACACTGAAGCTTTCTTT

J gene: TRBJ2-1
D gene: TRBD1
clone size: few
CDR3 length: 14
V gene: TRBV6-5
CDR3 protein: CASRQGLGYNEQFF
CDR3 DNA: TGTGCCAGCAGACAGGGGTTGGGGTACAATGAGCAGTTCTTC

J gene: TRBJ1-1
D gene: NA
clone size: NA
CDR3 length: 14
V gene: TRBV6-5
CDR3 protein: CASSYSRGNTEAFF
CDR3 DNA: TGTGCCAGCAGTTACTCCAGGGGGAACACTGAAGCTTTCTTT

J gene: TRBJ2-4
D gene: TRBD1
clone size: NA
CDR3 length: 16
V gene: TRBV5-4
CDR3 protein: CASSSRQGKAKNIQYF
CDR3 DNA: TGTGCCAGCAGCTCACGACAGGGTAAAGCCAAAAACATTCAGTACTTC

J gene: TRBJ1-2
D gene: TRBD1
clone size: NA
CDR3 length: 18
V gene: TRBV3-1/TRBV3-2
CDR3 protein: CASSPNSYPGQGAQGYTF
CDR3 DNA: TGTGCCAGCAGCCCAAATTCTTATCCAGGACAGGGGGCGCAGGGCTACACCTTC

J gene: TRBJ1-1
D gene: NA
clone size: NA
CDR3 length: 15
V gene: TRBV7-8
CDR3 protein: CASSIDTPGNTEAFF
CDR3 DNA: TGTGCCAGCAGTATAGATACCCCAGGGAACACTGAAGCTTTCTTT

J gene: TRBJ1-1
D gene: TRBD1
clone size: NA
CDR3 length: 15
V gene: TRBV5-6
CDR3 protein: CASSLIMSGGTEAFF
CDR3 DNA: TGTGCCAGCAGCCTGATTATGTCAGGGGGCACTGAAGCTTTCTTT

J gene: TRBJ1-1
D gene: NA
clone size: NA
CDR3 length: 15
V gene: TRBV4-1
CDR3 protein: CASSQDLAGRTEAFF
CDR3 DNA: TGCGCCAGCAGCCAAGATCTTGCAGGAAGAACTGAAGCTTTCTTT

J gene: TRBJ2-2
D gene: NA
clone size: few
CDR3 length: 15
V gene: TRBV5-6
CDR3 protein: CASSPGQPNTGELFF
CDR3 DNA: TGTGCCAGCAGCCCCGGACAGCCTAACACCGGGGAGCTGTTTTTT

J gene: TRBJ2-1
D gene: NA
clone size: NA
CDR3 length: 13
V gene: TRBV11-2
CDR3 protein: CASSPGAPNEQFF
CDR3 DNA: TGTGCCAGCAGCCCGGGAGCCCCTAATGAGCAGTTCTTC

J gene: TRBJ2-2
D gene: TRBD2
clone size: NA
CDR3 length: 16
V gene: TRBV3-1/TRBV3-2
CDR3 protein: CASSLGTSGNTGELFF
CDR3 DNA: TGTGCCAGCAGCCTTGGGACTAGCGGGAACACCGGGGAGCTGTTTTTT

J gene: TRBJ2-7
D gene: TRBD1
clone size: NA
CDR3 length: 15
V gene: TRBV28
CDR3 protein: CASSLEDRGSYEQYF
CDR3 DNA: TGTGCCAGCAGTTTAGAAGACAGGGGAAGCTACGAGCAGTACTTC

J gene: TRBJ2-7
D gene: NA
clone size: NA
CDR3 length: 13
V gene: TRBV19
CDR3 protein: CASSRGISYEQYF
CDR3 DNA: TGTGCCAGTAGTAGAGGCATCTCCTACGAGCAGTACTTC

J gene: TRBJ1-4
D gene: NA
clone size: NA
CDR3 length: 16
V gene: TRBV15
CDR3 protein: CATSPLGASTNEKLFF
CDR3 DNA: TGTGCCACCAGCCCCCTAGGGGCGTCGACTAATGAAAAACTGTTTTTT

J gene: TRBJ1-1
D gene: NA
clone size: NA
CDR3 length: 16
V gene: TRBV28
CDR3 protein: CASSLRVTGLGTEAFF
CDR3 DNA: TGTGCCAGCAGTTTAAGGGTTACAGGGTTGGGCACTGAAGCTTTCTTT

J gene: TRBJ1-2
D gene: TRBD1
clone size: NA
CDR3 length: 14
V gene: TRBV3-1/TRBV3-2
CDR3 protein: CASSQPGQGSGYTF
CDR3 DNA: TGTGCCAGCAGCCAACCGGGACAGGGGAGTGGCTACACCTTC

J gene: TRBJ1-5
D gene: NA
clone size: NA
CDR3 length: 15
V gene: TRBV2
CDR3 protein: CASSRRGGFGQPQHF
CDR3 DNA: TGTGCCAGCAGCCGACGCGGTGGTTTTGGTCAGCCCCAGCATTTT

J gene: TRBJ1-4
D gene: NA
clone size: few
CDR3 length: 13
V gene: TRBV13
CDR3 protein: CASSTWGEEKLFF
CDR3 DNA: TGTGCCAGCAGCACTTGGGGGGAGGAAAAACTGTTTTTT

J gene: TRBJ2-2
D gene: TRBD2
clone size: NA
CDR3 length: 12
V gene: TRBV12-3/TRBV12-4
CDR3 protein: CASGTSTGELFF
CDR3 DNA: TGTGCCAGCGGGACTAGCACCGGGGAGCTGTTTTTT

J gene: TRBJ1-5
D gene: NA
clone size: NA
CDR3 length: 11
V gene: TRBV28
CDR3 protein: CASLGDQPQHF
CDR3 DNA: TGTGCCAGCCTAGGGGATCAGCCCCAGCATTTT

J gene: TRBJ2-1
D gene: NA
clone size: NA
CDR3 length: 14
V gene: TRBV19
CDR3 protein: CASSLQGPYNEQFF
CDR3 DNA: TGTGCCAGTAGTTTGCAGGGCCCCTACAATGAGCAGTTCTTC

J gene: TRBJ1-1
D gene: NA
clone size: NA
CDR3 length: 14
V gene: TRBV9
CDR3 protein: CASSVEGFPTEAFF
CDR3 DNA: TGTGCCAGCAGCGTGGAGGGGTTTCCCACTGAAGCTTTCTTT

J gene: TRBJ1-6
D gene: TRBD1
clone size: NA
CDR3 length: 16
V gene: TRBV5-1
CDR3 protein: CASSFTVRQGGSPLHF
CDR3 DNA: TGCGCCAGCAGCTTCACGGTTCGACAGGGGGGCTCACCCCTCCACTTT

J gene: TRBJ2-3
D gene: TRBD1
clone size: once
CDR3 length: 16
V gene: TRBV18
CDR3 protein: CASSPARTGGTDTQYF
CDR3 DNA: TGTGCCAGCTCACCAGCCCGGACAGGAGGCACAGATACGCAGTATTTT

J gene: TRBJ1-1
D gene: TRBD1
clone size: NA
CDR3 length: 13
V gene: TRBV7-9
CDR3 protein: CASSLSGGTEAFF
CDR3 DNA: TGTGCCAGCAGCTTATCAGGGGGCACTGAAGCTTTCTTT